This T cell receptor beta chain is from a study of blood T cell repertoires in COVID-19. The wider study: Acute and convalescent COVID-19 specimens originated in the United States, Italy and Spain.

Clones were sequenced by immunoSEQ multiplex PCR, and TCRdb holds only the in-frame ones, with some missing. This repertoire shows about 100,000 clones, roughly nine tenths found once; its top ten account for 17%. From germline, CDR1 is SNHLY and CDR2 FYNNEI. V lost 5 bases to trimming and J lost 7 bases, with 14 bases between them. The CDR3 consists of 13 residues. The sequence was collected from a man aged 50-59 years with acute or convalescent COVID-19. Sequenced input: peripheral blood. V gene TRBV2 combines with J gene TRBJ1-2; the D is unclear. The CDR3 region has the DNA TGTGCCAGCAGTCCCGCCGCGAGGTCTGGCTACACCTTC. Amino acids: CASSPAARSGYTF.